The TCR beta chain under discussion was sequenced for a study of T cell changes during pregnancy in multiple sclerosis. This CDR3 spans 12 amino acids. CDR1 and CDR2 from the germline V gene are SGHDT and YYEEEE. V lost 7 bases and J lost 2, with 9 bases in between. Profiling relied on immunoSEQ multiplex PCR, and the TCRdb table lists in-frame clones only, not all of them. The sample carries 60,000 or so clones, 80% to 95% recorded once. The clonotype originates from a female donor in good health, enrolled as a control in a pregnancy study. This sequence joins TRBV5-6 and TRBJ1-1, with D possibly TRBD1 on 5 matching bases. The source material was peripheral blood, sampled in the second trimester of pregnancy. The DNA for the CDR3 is TGTGCCAGCGAGCAGGGAAACACTGAAGCTTTCTTT. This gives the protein CASEQGNTEAFF.